This T cell receptor (beta chain) originates from a study of early T cells in non-severe SARS-CoV-2 infection. Only a few counts were recorded for this clonotype. Its antigen is not identified. Germline CDR1 and CDR2: MNHNY and SVGAGI (reference sequence). The CDR3 is 14 amino acids. Trimming at V came to 6 bases and at J to 4 bases, leaving 4 bases not matched to a gene. Attached unique molecular identifiers marked individual cDNA molecules. A single record per CDR3 protein comes from TCRdb applying MiXCR to the 5' RACE reads. The sample gives 85,000 to 100,000 distinct CDR3 sequences, 16% of which show up once; 4.5% to 6% is in the top ten. Study-level results: Using VDJdb, the matching emphasized anti-spike CD8 responses while missing private and CD4 specificities.

The clonotype comes from an adult who was a healthcare worker with PCR-confirmed SARS-CoV-2 infection or an uninfected control (not recorded which). The gene calls are TRBV6-6 and TRBJ2-5; 11 nucleotides match TRBD2. Sequencing used whole blood, obtained at baseline. CDR3 sequence reads: CASRSGLAGETQYF. In DNA, the CDR3 is TGTGCCAGCAGGTCCGGACTAGCGGGAGAGACCCAGTACTTC.